The 19 T cell receptor beta chains in this list originate from one sample, sequenced in a study of T cell responses to AZD1222 COVID-19 vaccine. Here immunoSEQ multiplex PCR was the method, and the copy in TCRdb shows in-frame clones only, minus some. The data show 150,000 or so clones, 90% to 95% seen once. The sample consisted of peripheral blood, taken 28 days after the second AZD1222 dose. These receptors came from an adult who received the AZD1222 COVID-19 vaccine.

The chain employs TRBV7-9 and TRBJ2-7; 7 positions agree with TRBD2. The germline CDR1 and CDR2 sequences are SEHNR and FQNEAQ (reference sequence). The CDR3 sequence is 15 residues long. Trimming at V came to 1 base and at J to 9 bases, leaving 12 bases not matched to a gene. CDR3 coding DNA: TGTGCCAGCAGCTTAGGGGCGGGAGCTGTATTGGCGCAGTACTTC. It encodes CASSLGAGAVLAQYF.

This chain connects TRBV19 to TRBJ1-5; D remains unclear. CDR3 length: 14 residues. V lost 2 bases to trimming and J lost 4 bases, with 9 bases between them. The germline V gene has CDR1 LNHDA and CDR2 SQIVND (reference sequence). The CDR3: CASSILHVNQPQHF. The CDR3 region has the DNA TGTGCCAGTAGTATACTGCACGTAAATCAGCCCCAGCATTTT.

V usage is TRBV7-9 and J usage is TRBJ1-5, with 9 positions matching TRBD1. V trimming: 5 bases; J trimming: 5 bases; junction bases outside the gene matches: 19. Germline CDR1 is SEHNR and CDR2 is FQNEAQ (reference sequence). CDR3 length equals 19 residues. The CDR3: CASSLPMGQGNEKDQPQHF. The CDR3 bases are TGTGCCAGCAGCCTCCCTATGGGACAGGGTAATGAGAAGGATCAGCCCCAGCATTTT.

The chain employs TRBV27 and TRBJ2-7; D unclear. This CDR3 has 12 amino acids. Trimming left V 8 bases short and J 4 bases short, with 12 bases between. CDR1 MNHEY and CDR2 SMNVEV come from the germline V gene (reference sequence). The DNA for the CDR3 is TGTGCCAGCCGGGCAGAGACATACGAGCAGTACTTC. As protein: CASRAETYEQYF.

This clone was observed a single time. The rearrangement joins TRBV19 to TRBJ1-6, with D uncertain. Trimming removed 5 bases from V and 5 bases from J, with 7 bases in between. CDR3 length: 13 amino acids. CDR1 is LNHDA, CDR2 SQIVND, per germline (reference sequence). In DNA form, the CDR3 reads TGTGCCAGTAGTCGCGTCCATAATTCACCCCTCCACTTT. This sequence encodes CASSRVHNSPLHF.

The rearrangement links TRBV28 to TRBJ2-3, with TRBD1 matching 8 bases. The J segment lost 5 bases and the V segment lost 6 bases, leaving 10 bases of the junction unmatched. Germline V lookup: CDR1 MDHEN, CDR2 SYDVKM. The CDR3 sequence is 15 residues long. CDR3 sequence: CASRLRDRKQDTQYF. The CDR3 DNA follows: TGTGCCAGCAGACTTCGGGACAGGAAACAAGATACGCAGTATTTT.

The table lists this clone with a count of one. The chain recombines TRBV19 with TRBJ2-7; D is possibly TRBD1 or TRBD2 (6 bases each). This CDR3 is built from 14 residues. Trimming cost V 3 bases and J 7 bases, with 16 bases left between them. Germline CDR1 is LNHDA and CDR2 is SQIVND (reference sequence). The CDR3 DNA reads as TGTGCCAGTAGTATGGGGGGCACCATGAGGGAGCAGTACTTC. It encodes CASSMGGTMREQYF. Variable domain in full (rest from reference TRBV19 and TRBJ2-7): DGGITQSPKYLFRKEGQNVTLSCEQNLNHDAMYWYRQDPGQGLRLIYYSQIVNDFQKGDIAEGYSVSREKKESFPLTVTSAQKNPTAFYLCASSMGGTMREQYFGPGTRLTVT.

This sequence joins TRBV2 and TRBJ1-5; a possible D gene is TRBD1 (5 bases). V gave up 7 bases and J gave up 5 bases, with 15 bases separating them. The CDR3 is 14 residues long. The germline V gene encodes CDR1 SNHLY and CDR2 FYNNEI. CDR3 sequence reads: CASKPGLSDQPQHF. The CDR3 bases are TGTGCCAGCAAACCGGGACTAAGTGATCAGCCCCAGCATTTT.

V is TRBV30 and J is TRBJ2-7; the D gene could be TRBD1 or TRBD2 (5 bases each). The ends were cut back, 3 bases at V and 2 bases at J, with 17 bases in the middle. Germline CDR1 and CDR2: GTSNPN and SVGIG (reference sequence). The CDR3 has 15 amino acids. CDR3: CAWSFRGAGTYEQYF. The DNA of the CDR3 is TGTGCCTGGAGCTTCCGAGGGGCCGGAACCTACGAGCAGTACTTC.

This clone was detected only a few times. V and J are TRBV3-1 (or the pseudogene TRBV3-2) and TRBJ1-2; 7 bases are shared with TRBD1. Germline assignment: CDR1 LGHDT and CDR2 YNNKEL (reference sequence). V shed 1 base and J 11 bases; nucleotides not matched to a gene: 7. The CDR3 consists of 13 residues. This chain's CDR3 is CASSQGRQGGYTF. The CDR3 bases are TGTGCCAGCAGCCAAGGACGACAGGGAGGGTACACCTTC.

The gene calls are TRBV4-1 and TRBJ2-3; tentative D call: TRBD2 (6 bases). V was cut by 0 bases and J by 1 base, with 17 bases left in between. Germline CDR1 and CDR2: MGHRA and YSYEKL. This CDR3 comprises 18 residues. CDR3 coding DNA: TGCGCCAGCAGCCAAGATACGGGAGCTACTCTCGGCACAGATACGCAGTATTTT. Encoded protein: CASSQDTGATLGTDTQYF.

The gene calls are TRBV11-2 and TRBJ1-3, with D possibly being TRBD1 (5 bases). The CDR3 sequence is 15 residues long. Germline values: CDR1 SGHAT, CDR2 FQNNGV. Trimming stripped 5 bases from V and 10 bases from J, with 21 bases between. CDR3 sequence reads: CASSPSGDPGGTIYF. CDR3 DNA: TGTGCCAGCAGCCCATCCGGGGACCCAGGAGGGACCATATATTTT. Together with reference TRBV11-2 and TRBJ1-3, the CDR3 gives the full variable domain: EAGVAQSPRYKIIEKRQSVAFWCNPISGHATLYWYQQILGQGPKLLIQFQNNGVVDDSQLPKDRFSAERLKGVDSTLKIQPAKLEDSAVYLCASSPSGDPGGTIYFGEGSWLTVV.

The chain recombines TRBV4-1 with TRBJ1-1, with 8 bases that match TRBD1. The CDR3 spans 15 residues. With 6 bases clipped from V and 1 base from J, the junction kept 7 bases outside the gene matches. In germline, CDR1 is MGHRA, CDR2 YSYEKL. CDR3 in DNA: TGCGCCAGCAGGCATACCGGGACAGGGAACACTGAAGCTTTCTTT. Protein: CASRHTGTGNTEAFF.

V and J are TRBV7-2 and TRBJ2-6; D is ambiguous. This CDR3 contains 16 residues. The V gene lost 5 bases and the J gene lost 0 bases, with 11 bases spanning the gap. Per germline, CDR1 SGHTA and CDR2 FQGNSA. The CDR3 region is CASSHPEISGANVLTF. CDR3 nucleotide sequence: TGTGCCAGCAGCCATCCCGAGATCTCTGGGGCCAACGTCCTGACTTTC.

The V call is TRBV4-1, the J call TRBJ1-6; no clear D. The germline V gene encodes CDR1 MGHRA and CDR2 YSYEKL. The CDR3 loop spans 17 amino acids. V was cut by 1 base and J by 6 bases, with 16 bases left in between. This chain's CDR3 is CASSQVASAGGNSPLHF. The CDR3 DNA reads TGCGCCAGCAGCCAAGTGGCGTCAGCCGGTGGTAATTCACCCCTCCACTTT.

The chain combines TRBV12-5 with TRBJ1-1; D ambiguous. Germline V gene sequence: CDR1 LGHNT, CDR2 FRNRAP. Trimming removed 1 base at V and 0 bases at J, with 6 bases between. The CDR3 has 14 residues. This chain's CDR3 is CASGLGVVNTEAFF. In nucleotides, the CDR3 is TGTGCTAGTGGTTTGGGCGTCGTGAACACTGAAGCTTTCTTT.

J is TRBJ2-2 and V is TRBV28; 9 bases are shared with TRBD2. Germline V CDR1 and CDR2: MDHEN, SYDVKM. This CDR3 comprises 16 residues. After removal of 3 bases from V and 6 bases from J, the junction contained 8 bases not matched to a gene. CDR3 in amino acids: CASSFRGRALAGELFF. Here the CDR3 DNA reads TGTGCCAGCAGTTTCCGCGGGAGGGCCCTCGCCGGGGAGCTGTTTTTT.

V gene TRBV5-4 combines with J gene TRBJ1-2, with TRBD1 matching over 9 bases. The CDR3 length is 16 residues. Germline assignment: CDR1 SGHNT and CDR2 YYREEE (reference sequence). V shed 4 bases and J 7 bases; nucleotides not matched to a gene: 14. Here the CDR3 reads CASSAGGTGSYFGYTF. CDR3 bases: TGTGCCAGCAGCGCTGGAGGGACAGGGTCTTATTTTGGCTACACCTTC.

A few counts support this clone. The sample holds other DNA sequences that translate to the same CDR3. The chain is built from TRBV28 and TRBJ1-2, with unresolved D. The CDR3 contains 12 residues. V was trimmed by 2 bases and J by 8 bases, leaving 9 bases between them. From germline, CDR1 is MDHEN and CDR2 SYDVKM. CDR3 in amino acids: CASSLGLRGYTF. The CDR3 DNA reads as TGTGCCAGCAGTTTAGGTCTACGCGGCTACACCTTC.